The rows below give T cell receptor beta chains drawn from one sample of a study of blood T cell repertoires in COVID-19. The data were produced by immunoSEQ multiplex PCR, yet TCRdb's version contains in-frame clones alone and is incomplete. The data show roughly 140,000 clones, roughly 84% seen once. Sample: peripheral blood. Source of these receptors: a man in his 70s with acute or convalescent COVID-19. The CDR3 runs from the conserved cysteine through the conserved F or W. Size is omitted from some rows. Given values are once, few, many or a class for expanded clones.

>NA|TRBJ1-1|TRBV7-3
CASSTSGEVEAFF
>NA|TRBJ1-2|TRBV5-4
CASSLDGQSYGYTF
>NA|TRBJ2-1|TRBV28
CASSLTGRQFF
>once|TRBJ1-2|TRBV29-1
CSVETGGGDGYTF
>NA|TRBJ1-5|TRBV28
CASNPTGLNQPQHF
>NA|TRBJ1-1|TRBV28
CASSPGQTNTEAFF
>NA|TRBJ1-4|TRBV19
CASIGSFGYNEKLFF
>NA|TRBJ2-7|TRBV2
CASSDRLPVYEQYF
>NA|TRBJ2-4|TRBV27
CASSPAGQGADIQYF
>NA|TRBJ2-1|TRBV7-7
CASSTGGQGSNEQFF
>NA|TRBJ2-7|TRBV5-6
CASTPRQGSKVYEQYF
>NA|TRBJ1-2|TRBV27
CASSLTQGAPGYTF
>NA|TRBJ2-1|TRBV14
CAIKSTGSSYNEQFF
>NA|TRBJ2-3|TRBV11-2
CASRGQGTDTQYF
>NA|TRBJ2-3|TRBV12-5
CASGLVRQGTDTQYF
>NA|TRBJ2-2|TRBV11-2
CASSTRGQGTGELFF
>NA|TRBJ1-2|TRBV12-3/TRBV12-4
CASSFRSPGGYTF
>NA|TRBJ2-7|TRBV19
CASSLQGTSYEQYF
>once|TRBJ1-1|TRBV7-9
CASTRSGGTEAFF
>few|TRBJ1-5|TRBV24-1
CATSDFGENQPQHF
>NA|TRBJ1-4|TRBV28
CASRSRSGAEKLFF
>NA|TRBJ2-2|TRBV5-6
CASLAGVSGTGELFF
>NA|TRBJ1-4|TRBV19
CASTTTGGSSEKLFF
>NA|TRBJ1-1|TRBV29-1
CSGQGRASENTEAFF
>NA|TRBJ2-3|TRBV4-1
CASSQESSGGQDTQYF
>NA|TRBJ1-2|TRBV11-2
CASSPGTVYGYTF
>NA|TRBJ1-4|TRBV2
CASMSAGVGEKLFF
>NA|TRBJ1-3|TRBV6-5
CASSYSGGGSGNTIYF
>NA|TRBJ1-2|TRBV24-1
CATSANPGQGGYYGYTF
>NA|TRBJ2-1|TRBV5-1
CASSPGGQGSEQFF